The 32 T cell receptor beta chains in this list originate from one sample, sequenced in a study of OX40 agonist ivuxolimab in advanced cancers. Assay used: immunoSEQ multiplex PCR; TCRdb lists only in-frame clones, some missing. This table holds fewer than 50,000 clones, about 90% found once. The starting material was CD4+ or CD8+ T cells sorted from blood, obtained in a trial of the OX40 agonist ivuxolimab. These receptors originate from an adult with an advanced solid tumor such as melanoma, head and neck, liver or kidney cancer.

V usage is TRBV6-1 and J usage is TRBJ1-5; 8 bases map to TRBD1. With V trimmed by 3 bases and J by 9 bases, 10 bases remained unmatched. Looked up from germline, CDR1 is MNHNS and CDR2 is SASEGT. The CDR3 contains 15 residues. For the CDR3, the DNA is TGTGCCAGCAGTGAGTTTGGGACAGGCTCTTGGCCCCAGCATTTT. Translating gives CASSEFGTGSWPQHF.

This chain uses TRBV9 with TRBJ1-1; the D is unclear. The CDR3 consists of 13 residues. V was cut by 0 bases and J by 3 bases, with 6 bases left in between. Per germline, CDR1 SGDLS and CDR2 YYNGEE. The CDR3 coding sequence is TGTGCCAGCAGCGTAGATTCACACACTGAAGCTTTCTTT. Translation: CASSVDSHTEAFF.

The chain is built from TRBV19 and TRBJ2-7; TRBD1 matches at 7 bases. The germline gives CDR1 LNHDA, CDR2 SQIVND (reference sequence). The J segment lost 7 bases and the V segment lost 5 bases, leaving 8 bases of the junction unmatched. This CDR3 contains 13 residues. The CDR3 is CASSAASGGEQYF. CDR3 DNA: TGTGCCAGTAGTGCCGCTTCAGGGGGAGAGCAGTACTTC.

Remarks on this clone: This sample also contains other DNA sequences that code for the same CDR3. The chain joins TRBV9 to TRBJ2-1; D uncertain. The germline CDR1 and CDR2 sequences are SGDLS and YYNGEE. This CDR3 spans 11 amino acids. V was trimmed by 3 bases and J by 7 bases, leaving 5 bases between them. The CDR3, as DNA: TGTGCCAGCAGCGCTAATAATGAGCAGTTCTTC. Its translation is CASSANNEQFF.

As DNA, the CDR3 is TGTGCCAGCAGCCACGGAGGGAGCGGGAGCTACACCTTC. This translates into CASSHGGSGSYTF. The V call is TRBV27, the J call TRBJ1-2; D remains ambiguous. Deletions cut 6 bases from V and 9 bases from J, with 17 bases between. Germline CDR1 reads MNHEY; CDR2 reads SMNVEV (reference sequence). The CDR3 totals 13 residues.

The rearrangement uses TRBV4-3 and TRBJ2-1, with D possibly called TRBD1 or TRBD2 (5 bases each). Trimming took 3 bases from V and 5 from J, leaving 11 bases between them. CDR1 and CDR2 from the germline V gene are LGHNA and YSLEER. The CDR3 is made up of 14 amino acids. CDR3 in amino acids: CASSQYWGNNEQFF. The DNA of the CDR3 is TGCGCCAGCAGCCAGTATTGGGGGAACAATGAGCAGTTCTTC.

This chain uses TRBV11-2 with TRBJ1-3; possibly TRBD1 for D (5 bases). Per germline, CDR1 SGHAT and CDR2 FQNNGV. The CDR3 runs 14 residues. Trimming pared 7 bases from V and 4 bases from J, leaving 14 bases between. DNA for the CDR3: TGTGCCAGCAAAAAGGCGGGGGTCGGAAACACCATATATTTT. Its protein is CASKKAGVGNTIYF.

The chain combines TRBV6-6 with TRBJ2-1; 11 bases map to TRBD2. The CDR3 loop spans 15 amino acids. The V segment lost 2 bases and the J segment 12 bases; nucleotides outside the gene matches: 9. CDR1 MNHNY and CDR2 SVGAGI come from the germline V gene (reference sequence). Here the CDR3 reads CASSYTSGGREGQFF. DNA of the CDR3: TGTGCCAGCAGTTACACTAGCGGGGGCAGGGAGGGGCAGTTCTTC.

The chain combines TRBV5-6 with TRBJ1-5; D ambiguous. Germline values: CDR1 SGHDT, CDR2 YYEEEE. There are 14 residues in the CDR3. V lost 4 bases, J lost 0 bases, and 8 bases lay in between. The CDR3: CASSRAYSNQPQHF. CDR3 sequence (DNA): TGTGCCAGCAGCAGGGCTTATAGCAATCAGCCCCAGCATTTT.

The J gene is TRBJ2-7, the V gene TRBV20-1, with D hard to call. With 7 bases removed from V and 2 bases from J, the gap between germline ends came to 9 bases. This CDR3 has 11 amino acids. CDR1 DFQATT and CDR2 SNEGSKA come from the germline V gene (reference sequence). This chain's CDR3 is CSGGNTYEQYF. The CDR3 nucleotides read TGCAGTGGGGGAAATACCTACGAGCAGTACTTC.

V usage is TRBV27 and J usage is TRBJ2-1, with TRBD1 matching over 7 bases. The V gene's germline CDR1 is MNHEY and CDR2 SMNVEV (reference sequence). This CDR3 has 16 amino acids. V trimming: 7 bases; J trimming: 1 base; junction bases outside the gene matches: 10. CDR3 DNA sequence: TGTGCCAGCACCTTAACACGACAGGGTTCCTACAATGAGCAGTTCTTC. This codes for CASTLTRQGSYNEQFF.

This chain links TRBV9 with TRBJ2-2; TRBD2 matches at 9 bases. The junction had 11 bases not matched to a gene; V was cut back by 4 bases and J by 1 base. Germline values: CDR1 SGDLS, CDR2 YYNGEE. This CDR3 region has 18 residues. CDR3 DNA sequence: TGTGCCAGCAGCTCCCAAGTGACTAGCGGTCGGAACACCGGGGAGCTGTTTTTT. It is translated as CASSSQVTSGRNTGELFF.

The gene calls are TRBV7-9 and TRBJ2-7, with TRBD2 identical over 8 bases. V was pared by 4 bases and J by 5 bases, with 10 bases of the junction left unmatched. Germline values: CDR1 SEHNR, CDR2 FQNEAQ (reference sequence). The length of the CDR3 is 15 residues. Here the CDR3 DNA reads TGTGCCAGCAGCTACCGGGCTAGCGGGTTCAACGAGCAGTACTTC. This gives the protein CASSYRASGFNEQYF.

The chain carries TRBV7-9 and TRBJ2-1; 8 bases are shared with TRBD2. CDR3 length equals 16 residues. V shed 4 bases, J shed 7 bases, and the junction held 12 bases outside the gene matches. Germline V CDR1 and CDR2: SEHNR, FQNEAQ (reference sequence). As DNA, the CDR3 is TGTGCCAGCAGCTCCAATCGAGGGGGGACTAGGAATGAGCAGTTCTTC. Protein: CASSSNRGGTRNEQFF.

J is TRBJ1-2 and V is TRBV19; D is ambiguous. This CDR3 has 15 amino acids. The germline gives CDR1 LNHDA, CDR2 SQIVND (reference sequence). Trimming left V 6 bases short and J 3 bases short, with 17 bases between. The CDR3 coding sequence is TGTGCCAGTAGAAGTCGGGTCATCCCGGACTATGGCTACACCTTC. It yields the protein CASRSRVIPDYGYTF.

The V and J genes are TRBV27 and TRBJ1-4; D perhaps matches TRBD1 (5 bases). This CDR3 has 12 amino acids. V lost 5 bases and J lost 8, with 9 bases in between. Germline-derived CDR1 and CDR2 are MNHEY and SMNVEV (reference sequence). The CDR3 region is CASSRGGEKLFF. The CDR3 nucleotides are TGTGCCAGCAGTCGGGGGGGAGAAAAACTGTTTTTT.

Here the CDR3 DNA reads TGTGCCAGCAGAGAACAGGGTTCCTACGAGCAGTACTTC. Protein sequence: CASREQGSYEQYF. The V and J genes are TRBV6-1 and TRBJ2-7, with D possibly being TRBD1 (6 bases). Per germline, CDR1 MNHNS and CDR2 SASEGT. There are 13 residues in the CDR3. V lost 6 bases and J lost 1, with 10 bases in between.

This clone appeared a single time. CDR3 sequence: CASSFSDRGPYEQYF. As DNA, the CDR3 is TGTGCCAGCAGCTTCTCAGACAGGGGGCCATACGAGCAGTACTTC. The chain links TRBV2 to TRBJ2-7; 10 nucleotides align to TRBD1. CDR3 length: 15 residues. V shed 6 bases, J shed 4 bases, and the junction held 9 bases outside the gene matches. Germline lookup yields CDR1 SNHLY and CDR2 FYNNEI.

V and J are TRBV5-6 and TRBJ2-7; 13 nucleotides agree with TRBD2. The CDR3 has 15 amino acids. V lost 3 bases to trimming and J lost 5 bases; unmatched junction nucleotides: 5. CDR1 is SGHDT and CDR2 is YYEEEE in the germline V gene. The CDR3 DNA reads TGTGCCAGCAGCTCCCGGACTAGCGGGAGCCACGAGCAGTACTTC. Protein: CASSSRTSGSHEQYF. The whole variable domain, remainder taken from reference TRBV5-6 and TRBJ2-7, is DAGVTQSPTHLIKTRGQQVTLRCSPKSGHDTVSWYQQALGQGPQFIFQYYEEEERQRGNFPDRFSGHQFPNYSSELNVNALLLGDSALYLCASSSRTSGSHEQYFGPGTRLTVT.

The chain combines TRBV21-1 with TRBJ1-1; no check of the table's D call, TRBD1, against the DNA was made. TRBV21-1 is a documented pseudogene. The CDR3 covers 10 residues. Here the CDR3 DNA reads TGTGCCAGCACCTCAGGAAAAGCTTTCTTT. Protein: CASTSGKAFF.

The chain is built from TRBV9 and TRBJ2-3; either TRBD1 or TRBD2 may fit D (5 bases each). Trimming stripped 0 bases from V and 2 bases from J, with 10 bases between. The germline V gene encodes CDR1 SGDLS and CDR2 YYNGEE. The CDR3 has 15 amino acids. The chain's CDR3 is CASSVAGRNTDTQYF. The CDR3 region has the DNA TGTGCCAGCAGCGTAGCGGGACGGAACACAGATACGCAGTATTTT.

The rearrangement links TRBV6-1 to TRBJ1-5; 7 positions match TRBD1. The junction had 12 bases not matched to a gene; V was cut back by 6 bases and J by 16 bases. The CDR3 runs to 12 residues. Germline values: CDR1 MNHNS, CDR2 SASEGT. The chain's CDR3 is CASSDRFRDRHF. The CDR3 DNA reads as TGTGCCAGCAGCGATCGATTCCGGGACAGACATTTT.

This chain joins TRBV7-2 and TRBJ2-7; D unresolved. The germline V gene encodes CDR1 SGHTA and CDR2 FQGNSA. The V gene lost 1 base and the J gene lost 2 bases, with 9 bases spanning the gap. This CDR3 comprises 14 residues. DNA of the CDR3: TGTGCCAGCAGCTTAGGTTGGGGAACCTACGAGCAGTACTTC. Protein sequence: CASSLGWGTYEQYF.

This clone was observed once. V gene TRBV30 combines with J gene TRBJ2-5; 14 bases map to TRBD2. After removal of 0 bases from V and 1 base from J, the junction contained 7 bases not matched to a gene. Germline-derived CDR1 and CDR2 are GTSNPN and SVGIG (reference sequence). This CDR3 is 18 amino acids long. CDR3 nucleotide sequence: TGTGCCTGGAGTGTAGCGACTAGCGGGAGGGCCCTCCAAGAGACCCAGTACTTC. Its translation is CAWSVATSGRALQETQYF.

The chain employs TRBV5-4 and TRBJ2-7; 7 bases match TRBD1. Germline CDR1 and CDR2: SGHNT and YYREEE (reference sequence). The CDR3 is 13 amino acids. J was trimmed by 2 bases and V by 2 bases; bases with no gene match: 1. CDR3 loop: CASSLDRAYEQYF. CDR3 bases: TGTGCCAGCAGCTTAGACAGGGCCTACGAGCAGTACTTC. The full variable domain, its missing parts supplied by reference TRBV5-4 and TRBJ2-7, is ETGVTQSPTHLIKTRGQQVTLRCSSQSGHNTVSWYQQALGQGPQFIFQYYREEENGRGNFPPRFSGLQFPNYSSELNVNALELDDSALYLCASSLDRAYEQYFGPGTRLTVT.

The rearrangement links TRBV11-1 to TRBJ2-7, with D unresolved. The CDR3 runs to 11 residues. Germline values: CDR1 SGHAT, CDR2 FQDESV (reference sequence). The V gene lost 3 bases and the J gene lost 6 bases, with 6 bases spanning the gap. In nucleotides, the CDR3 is TGTGCCAGCAGCTTGGGTAGCGAGCAGTACTTC. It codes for CASSLGSEQYF.

The CDR3 region is CASSPSDFGDEQFF. CDR3 sequence (DNA): TGTGCCAGCAGCCCTTCGGATTTTGGGGATGAGCAGTTCTTC. The chain is built from TRBV13 and TRBJ2-1, with D uncertain. CDR3 size: 14 residues. Germline V gene lookup returns CDR1 PRHDT and CDR2 FYEKMQ (reference sequence). Trimming pared 5 bases from V and 8 bases from J, leaving 16 bases between. Variable domain in full (rest from reference TRBV13 and TRBJ2-1): AAGVIQSPRHLIKEKRETATLKCYPIPRHDTVYWYQQGPGQDPQFLISFYEKMQSDKGSIPDRFSAQQFSDYHSELNMSSLELGDSALYFCASSPSDFGDEQFFGPGTRLTVL.

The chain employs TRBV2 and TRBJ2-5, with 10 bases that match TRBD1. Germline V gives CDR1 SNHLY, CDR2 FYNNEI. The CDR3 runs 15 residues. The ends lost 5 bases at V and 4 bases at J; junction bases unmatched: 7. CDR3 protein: CASSYKTGGRETQYF. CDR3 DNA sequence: TGTGCCAGCAGTTATAAGACAGGGGGCCGAGAGACCCAGTACTTC. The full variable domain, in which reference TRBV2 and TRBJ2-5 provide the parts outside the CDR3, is EPEVTQTPSHQVTQMGQEVILRCVPISNHLYFYWYRQILGQKVEFLVSFYNNEISEKSEIFDDQFSVERPDGSNFTLKIRSTKLEDSAMYFCASSYKTGGRETQYFGPGTRLLVL.

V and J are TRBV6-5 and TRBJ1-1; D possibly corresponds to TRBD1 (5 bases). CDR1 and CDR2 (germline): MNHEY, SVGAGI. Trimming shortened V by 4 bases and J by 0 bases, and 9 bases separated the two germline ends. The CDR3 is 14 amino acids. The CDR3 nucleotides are TGTGCCAGCAGTTGGTTGGGACTGAACACTGAAGCTTTCTTT. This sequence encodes CASSWLGLNTEAFF.

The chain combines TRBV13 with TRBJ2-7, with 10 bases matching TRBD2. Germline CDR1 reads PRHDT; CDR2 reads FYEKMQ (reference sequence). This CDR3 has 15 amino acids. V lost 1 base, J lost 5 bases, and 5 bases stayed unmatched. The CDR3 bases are TGTGCCAGCAGCTTAGCTAGGACTAGCGGTCACGAGCAGTACTTC. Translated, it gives CASSLARTSGHEQYF.

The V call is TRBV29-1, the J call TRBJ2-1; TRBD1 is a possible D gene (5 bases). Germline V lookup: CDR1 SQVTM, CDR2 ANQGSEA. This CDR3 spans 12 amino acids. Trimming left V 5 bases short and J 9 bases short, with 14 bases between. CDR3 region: CSVSDKYGEQFF. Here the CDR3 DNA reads TGCAGCGTTTCGGACAAGTACGGTGAGCAGTTCTTC.

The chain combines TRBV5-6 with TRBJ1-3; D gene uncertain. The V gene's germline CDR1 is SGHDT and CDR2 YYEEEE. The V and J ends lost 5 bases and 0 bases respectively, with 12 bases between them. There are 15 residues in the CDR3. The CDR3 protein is CASSPGPVSGNTIYF. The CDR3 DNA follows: TGTGCCAGCAGTCCCGGACCGGTCTCTGGAAACACCATATATTTT.